This TCR beta chain was profiled in a study of cytomegalovirus exposure and HLA in healthy donors. Germline assignment: CDR1 SGHAT and CDR2 FQNNGV. The CDR3 runs to 17 residues. With V trimmed by 3 bases and J by 4 bases, 12 bases remained unmatched. The study ran its PCR with 60 Vbeta and 13 Jbeta primers. Here immunoSEQ multiplex PCR was the method, and the copy in TCRdb shows in-frame clones only, minus some. This table holds over 150,000 clones, approximately 73% found once. Donors showed nominal health when sampled, although they likely had unrecorded immune exposures. Source material: PBMCs. This clonotype originated in a man between 50 and 59 years old in good health and CMV-seronegative. The gene calls are TRBV11-2 and TRBJ1-5; 7 nucleotides match TRBD1. The CDR3 nucleotides are TGTGCCAGCAGCTTCGACTCCGGGACAGCGAATAATCAGCCCCAGCATTTT. Translating it yields CASSFDSGTANNQPQHF.